The clone carrying this T cell receptor (beta chain) was seen more than once but under ten times. PCR was performed a second time for roughly 7 to 11 cycles using a sample-barcoded 5' primer and a J-beta primer mix. Using its own MiXCR run on the 5' RACE reads, TCRdb lists one record per CDR3 protein. The sample holds some 750,000 distinct CDR3 sequences; around a fifth are singletons and the top ten take 22%. This entry is derived from a study of blood T cells in healthy people across ages. Individuals who donated were healthy Caucasians from Russia aged roughly 6 to 100. The sequence was collected from a man aged 70-80 years in good health. Material for sequencing was blood.

The CDR3 loop is CASSSGLDRGRETQYF. The CDR3 DNA reads as TGTGCCAGCAGCTCCGGATTGGACAGGGGACGAGAGACCCAGTACTTC. The V gene is TRBV11-2, the J gene TRBJ2-5; 9 bases are shared with TRBD1. Germline CDR1 and CDR2: SGHAT and FQNNGV. The V segment lost 4 bases and the J segment 4 bases; nucleotides outside the gene matches: 10. This CDR3 spans 16 amino acids.